Listed below are T cell receptor beta chains from one sample, sequenced in a study of long-term antiretroviral therapy in people with HIV. The data were produced by immunoSEQ multiplex PCR, yet TCRdb's version contains in-frame clones alone and is incomplete. This sample has 34,000 or so clones, with about 94% found just once. Here the sequenced sample was unsorted PBMCs, taken just over 5 years after starting antiretroviral therapy. These receptors all come from a woman in her forties or fifties with HIV. Each CDR3 is given with its conserved first and last residue. The D gene is left open where the match is weak. Size tells how often a clone was seen (once, few, many) or the class of an expanded clone, and some rows leave it out.

TRBJ1-1,-,TRBV5-1,-,CASSLSYSTNTEAFF,TGCGCCAGCAGCTTGTCCTACAGCACGAACACTGAAGCTTTCTTT
TRBJ1-2,-,TRBV10-3,-,CAISSGRDGANYGYTF,TGTGCCATCAGTTCCGGCAGGGACGGGGCTAACTATGGCTACACCTTC
TRBJ1-4,-,TRBV27,-,CASSLAGTYNEKLFF,TGTGCCAGCAGTTTAGCCGGGACTTACAATGAAAAACTGTTTTTT
TRBJ1-1,-,TRBV19,TRBD1,CASESGQGGTEAFF,TGTGCCAGCGAGAGTGGACAGGGTGGAACTGAAGCTTTCTTT
TRBJ1-4,-,TRBV19,-,CATSKNRDNEKLFF,TGTGCCACCAGTAAGAACAGGGACAATGAAAAACTGTTTTTT
TRBJ2-5,-,TRBV5-4,TRBD2,CASSPGGAETQYF,TGTGCCAGCAGCCCCGGGGGGGCAGAGACCCAGTACTTC
TRBJ1-1,-,TRBV13,-,CASSLFGPMNTEAFF,TGTGCCAGCAGCCTATTCGGCCCAATGAACACTGAAGCTTTCTTT
TRBJ1-2,few,TRBV6-5,-,CASSYSFDSYSYGYTF,TGTGCCAGCAGTTACTCATTCGACAGCTATAGTTATGGCTACACCTTC
TRBJ2-7,-,TRBV9,-,CASSRMEKYEQYF,TGTGCCAGCAGCCGGATGGAGAAGTACGAGCAGTACTTC
TRBJ1-1,-,TRBV7-3,-,CASSLTTAGSTEAFF,TGTGCCAGCAGCTTAACTACTGCGGGGTCCACTGAAGCTTTCTTT
TRBJ1-2,-,TRBV19,TRBD1,CASSTGQGLSPRGYTF,TGTGCCAGTAGTACAGGACAGGGGTTATCCCCTCGTGGCTACACCTTC
TRBJ2-7,-,TRBV15,-,CATSEKTEVAEQYF,TGTGCCACCAGCGAGAAAACCGAGGTAGCCGAGCAGTACTTC
TRBJ1-5,-,TRBV11-2,TRBD1,CASSPSVGQGQPQHF,TGTGCCAGCAGCCCTAGTGTGGGACAGGGTCAGCCCCAGCATTTT
TRBJ1-2,-,TRBV5-1,-,CASSLEGGPYYGYTF,TGCGCCAGCAGCTTGGAAGGGGGTCCTTACTATGGCTACACCTTC
TRBJ1-2,few,TRBV7-3,-,CASSLGPAEPYGYTF,TGTGCCAGCAGCTTAGGCCCAGCTGAGCCTTATGGCTACACCTTC
TRBJ2-3,-,TRBV6-1,TRBD2,CASSDESGGAGNTQYF,TGTGCCAGCAGTGACGAAAGCGGGGGGGCCGGGAATACGCAGTATTTT
TRBJ2-2,once,TRBV5-1,TRBD1,CASSPGQGTGELFF,TGCGCCAGCAGCCCGGGACAGGGGACCGGGGAGCTGTTTTTT
TRBJ2-7,once,TRBV28,TRBD1,CASSGLRGDRSF,TGTGCCAGCAGCGGACTCCGCGGGGACAGGTCTTTC
TRBJ1-3,-,TRBV7-2,-,CASSLNVGNTIYF,TGTGCCAGCAGCTTAAACGTGGGAAACACCATATATTTT
TRBJ2-7,-,TRBV15,-,CATSRDRSGRYEQYF,TGTGCCACCAGCAGAGATCGGTCAGGGCGCTACGAGCAGTACTTC
TRBJ1-1,-,TRBV27,-,CASSPPEGGNTEAFF,TGTGCCAGCAGCCCACCTGAGGGGGGGAACACTGAAGCTTTCTTT
TRBJ2-2,-,TRBV7-3,-,CASSLGGNTGELFF,TGTGCCAGCAGCTTAGGTGGGAACACCGGGGAGCTGTTTTTT
TRBJ2-3,-,TRBV5-1,-,CASSAQSTDTQYF,TGCGCCAGCAGCGCCCAGAGCACAGATACGCAGTATTTT
TRBJ2-6,-,TRBV5-6,-,CASSLGRGLPSGANVLTF,TGTGCCAGCAGCTTGGGACGTGGCTTACCATCTGGGGCCAACGTCCTGACTTTC
TRBJ2-7,few,TRBV11-3,-,CASSPGAAYEQYF,TGTGCCAGCAGCCCCGGGGCTGCCTACGAGCAGTACTTC
TRBJ1-5,-,TRBV4-3,-,CASSQDRWSPSQPQHF,TGCGCCAGCAGCCAAGACCGTTGGAGTCCAAGCCAGCCCCAGCATTTT
TRBJ2-7,once,TRBV11-2,-,CASSFGALSYEQYF,TGTGCCAGCAGCTTCGGGGCCCTCTCCTACGAGCAGTACTTC
TRBJ1-5,-,TRBV19,-,CASVHGNQPQHF,TGTGCCAGTGTGCACGGAAATCAGCCCCAGCATTTT
TRBJ2-1,-,TRBV5-1,-,CASSYRTVRASYNEQFF,TGCGCCAGCAGCTATAGGACAGTCCGTGCCTCCTACAATGAGCAGTTCTTC
TRBJ2-7,-,TRBV7-3,-,CASSLRPKGGEQYF,TGTGCCAGCAGCTTACGACCCAAGGGAGGCGAGCAGTACTTC
TRBJ2-5,-,TRBV6-5,-,CASSYSGSVETQYF,TGTGCCAGCAGTTACTCTGGCAGTGTGGAGACCCAGTACTTC
TRBJ2-5,-,TRBV6-6,-,CASLPSGSSGETQYF,TGTGCCAGCCTACCCTCTGGGTCCTCGGGAGAGACCCAGTACTTC
TRBJ1-1,-,TRBV11-2,-,CASSLGRRRMNTEAFF,TGTGCCAGCAGCTTAGGCCGGCGGCGCATGAACACTGAAGCTTTCTTT
TRBJ2-5,-,TRBV7-2,TRBD2,CASSPGGAGGNQETQYF,TGTGCCAGCAGCCCGGGTGGAGCGGGGGGGAACCAAGAGACCCAGTACTTC
TRBJ2-1,-,TRBV7-8,TRBD1,CASSLDETGGPSSYNEQFF,TGTGCCAGCAGCTTAGACGAGACAGGGGGCCCTAGCTCCTACAATGAGCAGTTCTTC
TRBJ2-6,-,TRBV19,-,CASSIAQLSGANVLTF,TGTGCCAGTAGTATAGCGCAGCTTTCCGGGGCCAACGTCCTGACTTTC
TRBJ2-1,-,TRBV25-1,TRBD2,CASSEWTSGFYEQFF,TGTGCCAGCAGTGAATGGACTAGCGGGTTCTATGAGCAGTTCTTC
TRBJ2-1,-,TRBV5-1,-,CASSFPGAPNNEQFF,TGCGCCAGCAGCTTTCCGGGGGCGCCTAACAATGAGCAGTTCTTC
TRBJ2-3,once,TRBV6-5,TRBD2,CASRAGGDTQYF,TGTGCCAGCAGGGCGGGGGGAGATACGCAGTATTTT
TRBJ2-7,-,TRBV4-1,TRBD1,CASSLGTGTYEQYF,TGCGCCAGCAGCCTTGGGACAGGGACCTACGAGCAGTACTTC
TRBJ1-5,-,TRBV18,-,CASSPPNTPSGNQPQHF,TGTGCCAGCTCACCACCCAATACCCCCTCGGGGAATCAGCCCCAGCATTTT
TRBJ2-3,once,TRBV5-4,-,CASSLGSSTDTQYF,TGTGCCAGCAGCTTGGGTTCTAGCACAGATACGCAGTATTTT
TRBJ2-7,-,TRBV10-3,-,CAISESGQSYEQYF,TGTGCCATCAGTGAGTCCGGCCAATCCTACGAGCAGTACTTC
TRBJ2-5,once,TRBV9,-,CASSVGLAGGVETQYF,TGTGCCAGCAGCGTAGGACTGGCAGGGGGGGTGGAGACCCAGTACTTC
TRBJ1-1,-,TRBV12-5,-,CASGLAQGAYTEAFF,TGTGCTAGTGGTTTGGCTCAGGGCGCTTACACTGAAGCTTTCTTT
TRBJ1-5,-,TRBV5-1,-,CASSLGGVDQPQHF,TGCGCCAGCAGCTTAGGCGGGGTGGATCAGCCCCAGCATTTT
TRBJ2-1,-,TRBV18,-,CASSSPDVWIYNEQFF,TGTGCCAGCTCATCCCCGGACGTGTGGATCTACAATGAGCAGTTCTTC
TRBJ2-3,-,TRBV7-9,-,CASSLRGAGTDTQYF,TGTGCCAGCAGCTTACGGGGGGCGGGCACAGATACGCAGTATTTT
TRBJ1-2,-,TRBV4-3,-,CASSQVRSTNYGYTF,TGCGCCAGCAGCCAAGTAAGGTCCACTAACTATGGCTACACCTTC
TRBJ2-3,-,TRBV6-6,-,CASSYSLRMTDTQYF,TGTGCCAGCAGTTACTCGCTCAGGATGACAGATACGCAGTATTTT
TRBJ1-3,-,TRBV5-1,TRBD1,CASSLVGQGSPDTIYF,TGCGCCAGCAGCTTGGTGGGACAGGGGTCTCCTGACACCATATATTTT
TRBJ2-5,-,TRBV13,-,CASSLLREGQETQYF,TGTGCCAGCAGCTTATTACGGGAAGGGCAAGAGACCCAGTACTTC
TRBJ2-7,-,TRBV4-2,-,CASSQDRYEQYF,TGTGCCAGCAGCCAAGATAGGTACGAGCAGTACTTC
TRBJ2-7,-,TRBV7-2,TRBD2,CASSPFRGGAYEQYF,TGTGCCAGCAGCCCCTTCCGTGGGGGGGCCTACGAGCAGTACTTC
TRBJ2-3,-,TRBV7-8,TRBD2,CASSLDIAGAGDTQYF,TGTGCCAGCAGCTTAGATATAGCGGGGGCGGGGGATACGCAGTATTTT
TRBJ1-2,once,TRBV6-5,-,CASRHQVPGDYGYTF,TGTGCCAGCAGACACCAAGTCCCAGGGGACTATGGCTACACCTTC
TRBJ2-7,once,TRBV4-2,-,CASSQDWAGGEGPQYF,TGTGCCAGCAGCCAAGATTGGGCGGGTGGTGAGGGGCCACAGTACTTC
TRBJ1-1,-,TRBV27,-,CASSGRADTEAFF,TGTGCCAGCAGCGGCAGGGCGGACACTGAAGCTTTCTTT
TRBJ1-4,-,TRBV5-4,TRBD1,CASSEGGQGDEKLFF,TGTGCCAGCAGCGAGGGGGGACAGGGAGACGAAAAACTGTTTTTT